These T cell receptor beta chains were read from a single sample in a study of cytomegalovirus exposure and HLA in healthy donors. TCRdb's table, derived via immunoSEQ multiplex PCR, lists solely in-frame clones and lacks some. The table records 100,000 to 150,000 clones, about three quarters of them present only once. Input material: PBMCs. The receptors stem from a woman younger than 45 in good health and CMV-seronegative. Both conserved end residues are part of each CDR3. D genes are given only for firm matches. Clone sizes are given selectively: once, few, many, or a class where the clone is expanded.

clone_size d_call j_call v_call cdr3_aa cdr3_nt
NA TRBD2 TRBJ2-5 TRBV18 CASSPGVSYGTRPKETQYF TGTGCCAGCTCACCAGGGGTTTCGTACGGGACTAGACCCAAAGAGACCCAGTACTTC
NA TRBD2 TRBJ2-1 TRBV7-3 CASSPSWGLALSSYNEQFF TGTGCCAGCAGCCCAAGTTGGGGACTAGCGCTGAGCTCCTACAATGAGCAGTTCTTC
NA NA TRBJ2-5 TRBV4-1 CASSQDLNWEQYF TGCGCCAGCAGCCAAGACCTTAACTGGGAGCAGTACTTC
few TRBD2 TRBJ2-2 TRBV6-4 CASRVGTSGITGELFF TGTGCCAGCAGGGTAGGGACTAGCGGGATTACCGGGGAGCTGTTTTTT
NA NA TRBJ2-7 TRBV4-3 CASSQERQLAIYEQYF TGCGCCAGCAGCCAAGAGCGGCAACTAGCAATCTACGAGCAGTACTTC
NA TRBD2 TRBJ2-3 TRBV6-1 CASIDVASGGGTQYF TGTGCCAGCATAGATGTGGCTAGCGGAGGCGGTACGCAGTATTTT
NA NA TRBJ1-3 TRBV30 CAWNVLSGNTIYF TGTGCCTGGAATGTTCTCTCTGGAAACACCATATATTTT
NA NA TRBJ2-7 TRBV4-2 CASSQSSGDEQYF TGTGCCAGCAGCCAAAGTTCGGGAGACGAGCAGTACTTC
NA NA TRBJ1-2 TRBV5-1 CASSAQGNYGYTF TGCGCCAGCAGCGCACAGGGAAACTATGGCTACACCTTC
NA TRBD1 TRBJ1-1 TRBV10-1 CASSSRTGGRNTEAFF TGCGCCAGCAGTTCTCGGACAGGGGGCCGGAACACTGAAGCTTTCTTT
once NA TRBJ1-6 TRBV6-5 CASSYGGLTLHF TGTGCCAGCAGTTACGGCGGTCTAACCCTCCACTTT
NA TRBD1 TRBJ2-3 TRBV6-1 CATLTGEPTDTQYF TGTGCCACCCTAACAGGGGAACCCACAGATACGCAGTATTTT
NA NA TRBJ2-5 TRBV18 CASSRLVLGPGETQYF TGTGCCAGCTCACGTCTCGTATTAGGCCCCGGGGAGACCCAGTACTTC
NA NA TRBJ1-2 TRBV19 CASSIQTNYGYTF TGTGCCAGTAGTATACAGACTAACTATGGCTACACCTTC
NA TRBD1 TRBJ2-7 TRBV30 CAWRSGTGGAQQYF TGTGCCTGGCGATCCGGGACAGGGGGAGCCCAGCAGTACTTC
NA TRBD1 TRBJ1-1 TRBV28 CASSLLSTGGPEAFF TGTGCCAGCAGTTTATTATCCACAGGGGGGCCTGAAGCTTTCTTT
few TRBD2 TRBJ2-7 TRBV18 CASSPPGGEGYEQYF TGTGCCAGCTCACCACCGGGAGGGGAAGGCTACGAGCAGTACTTC
NA NA TRBJ2-1 TRBV30 CAWSLRTGQVEQFF TGTGCCTGGAGCCTTCGGACTGGCCAAGTTGAGCAGTTCTTC
NA TRBD1 TRBJ2-7 TRBV10-2 CASRTGTPHEQYF TGCGCCAGCAGGACAGGGACCCCCCACGAGCAGTACTTC
NA NA TRBJ1-3 TRBV30 CAWSLNTIYF TGTGCCTGGAGCCTAAACACCATATATTTT
few TRBD2 TRBJ2-7 TRBV4-1 CATSLAGGASEQYF TGCGCCACCTCTCTGGCGGGGGGCGCGTCTGAGCAGTACTTC
few TRBD2 TRBJ2-7 TRBV4-1 CASSQPLSLARGSYEQYF TGCGCCAGCAGCCAACCACTGAGCCTAGCGCGGGGGTCCTACGAGCAGTACTTC
few TRBD2 TRBJ2-5 TRBV5-1 CASSLASGDQETQYF TGCGCCAGCAGCTTGGCTAGCGGGGATCAGGAGACCCAGTACTTC
once TRBD2 TRBJ2-1 TRBV29-1 CSVRRGGQGNEQFF TGCAGCGTTCGGCGGGGGGGCCAGGGGAATGAGCAGTTCTTC
NA NA TRBJ1-2 TRBV5-6 CASSLGQAIYGYTF TGTGCCAGCAGCTTGGGACAGGCGATCTATGGCTACACCTTC
NA NA TRBJ2-7 TRBV10-3 CAISEAINPRSYEQYF TGTGCCATCAGTGAGGCTATAAATCCCAGGTCCTACGAGCAGTACTTC
NA NA TRBJ1-1 TRBV19 CASSIGQVYLGRDTEAFF TGTGCCAGTAGTATAGGTCAGGTTTACCTGGGTAGAGACACTGAAGCTTTCTTT
NA TRBD1 TRBJ2-7 TRBV5-4 CASSKRGREYF TGTGCCAGCAGCAAAAGGGGGCGAGAGTACTTC
NA NA TRBJ1-1 TRBV5-1 CASSPGSNTEAFF TGCGCCAGCAGCCCCGGGTCGAACACTGAAGCTTTCTTT
NA TRBD2 TRBJ2-1 TRBV18 CASSRTSGSYEQFF TGTGCCAGCTCACGGACTAGCGGGAGCTATGAGCAGTTCTTC
NA NA TRBJ2-2 TRBV7-9 CASSLTGTGELFF TGTGCCAGCAGCTTAACAGGGACCGGGGAGCTGTTTTTT
NA TRBD1 TRBJ2-1 TRBV28 CASSSLSTGLSSYNEQFF TGTGCCAGCAGTTCACTCTCGACAGGGCTTAGCTCCTACAATGAGCAGTTCTTC
NA TRBD2 TRBJ2-3 TRBV7-8 CASSFSSGSVTDTQYF TGTGCCAGCAGCTTCTCTAGCGGGAGTGTCACAGATACGCAGTATTTT
NA NA TRBJ2-1 TRBV20-1 CSAILYGEQFF TGCAGTGCGATACTATACGGTGAGCAGTTCTTC
NA TRBD1 TRBJ1-4 TRBV2 CASRTGVEKLFF TGTGCCAGCCGGACAGGGGTCGAAAAACTGTTTTTT
few NA TRBJ2-7 TRBV21-1 CASSRKGSGSSYEQYF TGTGCCAGCAGCAGGAAGGGGAGCGGGAGCTCCTACGAGCAGTACTTC
NA NA TRBJ2-5 TRBV6-5 CASATSGQGQETQYF TGTGCCAGCGCCACTTCAGGGCAGGGGCAAGAGACCCAGTACTTC